This entry is about one TCR beta chain. This record comes from a study of memory CD4+ T cells and cytomegalovirus serostatus. Single viable CD3+CD4+CD8-CD45RO+ cells were sorted as the memory CD4+ T cells. The CDR3 is 17 amino acids. Looked up from germline, CDR1 is MDHEN and CDR2 is SYDVKM. The V and J ends lost 3 bases and 2 bases, in that order; junction bases with no gene match: 11. Sequencing used immunoSEQ multiplex PCR; TCRdb keeps in-frame clones, though not all of them. The data hold around 30,000 clones, with roughly 80% observed a single time. Input material: memory CD4+ T cells from blood. The J gene is TRBJ2-7, the V gene TRBV28; 9 positions match TRBD2. This TCR was recovered from an adult in good health and CMV-seronegative. Some clones in this sample may be carry-over from other donors' samples. CDR3 region: CASSFSASGAQTYEQYF. As DNA, the CDR3 is TGTGCCAGCAGTTTTTCCGCTAGCGGGGCACAAACCTACGAGCAGTACTTC.